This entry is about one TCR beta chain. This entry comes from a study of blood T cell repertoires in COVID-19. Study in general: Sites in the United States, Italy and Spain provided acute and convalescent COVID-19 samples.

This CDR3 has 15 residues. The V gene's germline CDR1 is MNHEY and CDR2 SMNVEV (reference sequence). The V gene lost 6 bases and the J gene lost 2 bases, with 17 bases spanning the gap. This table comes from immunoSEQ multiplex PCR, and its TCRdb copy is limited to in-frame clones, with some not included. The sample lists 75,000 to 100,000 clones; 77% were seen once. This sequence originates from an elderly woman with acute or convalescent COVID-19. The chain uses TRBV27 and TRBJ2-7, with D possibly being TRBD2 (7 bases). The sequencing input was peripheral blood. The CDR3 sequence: CASRRGAGDAYEQYF. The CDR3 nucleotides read TGTGCCAGCAGAAGGGGGGCGGGAGACGCCTACGAGCAGTACTTC.